The text below deals with one T cell receptor (beta chain). Its specificity is unknown. The TCR cDNA carried a universal primer site and UMIs from 5'RACE template switching. TCRdb recomputed calls from the 5' RACE reads with MiXCR, one row per CDR3 protein. The sample lists fewer than 350,000 distinct CDR3 sequences; 8.7% were seen once. The germline CDR1 and CDR2 sequences are MGHRA and YSYEKL. The CDR3 sequence is 18 residues long. Losses at the gene ends were 1 base for V and 6 bases for J; bases not matched to a gene: 11. This sample stems from a study of T cells after yellow fever vaccination. The study's findings and limits: Post-booster repertoires again held most primary-vaccination clones (about 96% CD4, 80% to 90% CD8).

The source is a man between 18 and 29 years old who received the YFV17D yellow fever vaccine. The sample consisted of PBMCs, taken on the day of the first yellow fever vaccination. V is TRBV4-1 and J is TRBJ1-4; 10 nucleotides line up with TRBD1. The CDR3 DNA sequence: TGCGCCAGCAGCCAAGGGGAGGACAGGGGGTCCCTCTATGAAAAACTGTTTTTT. Translated: CASSQGEDRGSLYEKLFF.